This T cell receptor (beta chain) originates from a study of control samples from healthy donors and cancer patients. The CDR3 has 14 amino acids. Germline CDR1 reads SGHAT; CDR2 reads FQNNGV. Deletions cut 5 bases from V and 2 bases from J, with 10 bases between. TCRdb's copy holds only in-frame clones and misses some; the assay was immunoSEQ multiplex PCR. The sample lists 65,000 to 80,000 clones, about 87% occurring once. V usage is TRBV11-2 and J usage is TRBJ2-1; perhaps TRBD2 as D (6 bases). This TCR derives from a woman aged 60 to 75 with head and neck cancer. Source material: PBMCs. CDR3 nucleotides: TGTGCCAGCAGCCTTAGCGGAACCTACAATGAGCAGTTCTTC. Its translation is CASSLSGTYNEQFF.